This T cell receptor (beta chain) was sequenced for a study of blood T cells in healthy people across ages. General study findings and limits: Researchers judged that diversity estimates from one million T cells fell short of true values. TCR beta diversity per million T cells fell roughly linearly with age.

Concerning this clonotype: Its antigen is unknown.

Sample-barcoded 5' priming and a J-beta primer mix drove a second PCR of about 7 to 12 cycles. Each cDNA molecule was tagged by a template-switch adaptor that had 12 random nucleotides. One entry per CDR3 protein results from TCRdb running MiXCR on the 5' RACE reads. The data contain approximately 690,000 distinct CDR3 sequences, 40% to 45% of them singletons. The V gene end was trimmed by 11 bases and the J gene end by 11 bases; junction bases not matched to a gene: 18. This CDR3 has 15 residues. Germline V gene sequence: CDR1 SGHTA, CDR2 FQGNSA. Caucasian, healthy and from Russia, the donors were aged between roughly 6 and 95.

The rearrangement joins TRBV7-2 to TRBJ2-5, with 12 bases matching TRBD2. This clonotype originated in an elderly man in good health. The sequenced sample consisted of blood. In nucleotides, the CDR3 is TGTGCCTCTACCCGGCCGGGACTAGCGGGCAATGAGCAGTACTTC. Amino acid sequence: CASTRPGLAGNEQYF.